One TCR beta chain is described in this entry. This record belongs to a study of blood T cell repertoires in COVID-19. Study-wide context: Acute-phase and convalescent COVID-19 samples originated in the United States, Italy and Spain. In each case, the material was cDNA or gDNA derived from T cells, B-cell-depleted T cells, or PBMCs.

Here immunoSEQ multiplex PCR was the method, and the copy in TCRdb shows in-frame clones only, minus some. Of tens of thousands of clones listed, more than 85% are singletons. Germline-derived CDR1 and CDR2 are SGHRS and YFSETQ. V was clipped by 4 bases and J by 4 bases; unmatched bases: 11. This CDR3 spans 15 amino acids. The chain carries TRBV5-1 and TRBJ2-7; TRBD1 aligns across 7 bases. The clonotype originates from a woman in her 70s with active COVID-19. Sequenced material: peripheral blood. CDR3 bases: TGCGCCAGCAGCCAGGGGGTAGGCGGTCTGTACGAGCAGTACTTC. Protein: CASSQGVGGLYEQYF.